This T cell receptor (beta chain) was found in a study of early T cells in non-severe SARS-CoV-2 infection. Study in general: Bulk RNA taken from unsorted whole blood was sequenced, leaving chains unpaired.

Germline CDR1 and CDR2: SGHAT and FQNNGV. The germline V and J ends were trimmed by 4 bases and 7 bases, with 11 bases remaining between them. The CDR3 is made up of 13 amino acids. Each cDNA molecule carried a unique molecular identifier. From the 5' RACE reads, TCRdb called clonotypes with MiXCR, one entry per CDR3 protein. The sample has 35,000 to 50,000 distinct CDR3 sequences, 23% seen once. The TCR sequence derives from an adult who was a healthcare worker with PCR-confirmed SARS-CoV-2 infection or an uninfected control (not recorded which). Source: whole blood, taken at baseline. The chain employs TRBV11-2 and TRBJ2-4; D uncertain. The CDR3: CASSSLLLNIQYF. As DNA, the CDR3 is TGTGCCAGCAGCTCGCTCCTTTTGAACATTCAGTACTTC.